This record concerns one TCR beta chain sequence. Its antigen is as yet unknown. Sequenced patients had shown CD8+CD57+ cell expansion by flow cytometry. The germline gives CDR1 SGHVS, CDR2 FNYEAQ. The CDR3 spans 15 residues. Trimming removed 1 base from V and 5 bases from J; junction bases left unmatched: 3. The data stem from a study of CD8+CD57+ T cells in acquired aplastic anemia. Study-level information: Sorted CD4+ and CD8+ cell DNA averaged 3.2 ug.

CDR3 and TCR beta VDJ profiling relied on genomic DNA as the template. TCRdb reanalysed the reads using MiXCR and keeps one entry per CDR3 protein. The table shows about 98,000 distinct CDR3 sequences, with 55% to 80% occurring only once. Study-wide findings and caveats: Over 25 CD8+ CDR3 sequences occurred in both the patients and the controls.

J is TRBJ1-4 and V is TRBV7-6; 8 bases line up with TRBD1. The sequenced sample consisted of sorted CD4+, CD8+, or CD8+CD57+ T cells (not recorded which) from PBMCs. This TCR derives from a human donor with aplastic anemia. This CDR3 reads CASSLETGANEKLFF. The DNA of the CDR3 is TGTGCCAGCAGCTTAGAGACAGGGGCCAATGAAAAACTGTTTTTT.